Shown below are 24 T cell receptor beta chains from a single sample sequenced in a study of cytomegalovirus exposure and HLA in healthy donors. Clones were sequenced by immunoSEQ multiplex PCR, and TCRdb holds only the in-frame ones, with some missing. The sample carries 150,000 to 200,000 clones, around 90% recorded once. Sequencing was done on a sample of PBMCs. The receptors here all came from a man aged 18 to 30 in good health and CMV-seronegative.

In DNA, the CDR3 is TGTGCCAGCTCACCAGGGGGACTCACTGAAGCTTTCTTT. Translating it yields CASSPGGLTEAFF. This chain connects TRBV18 to TRBJ1-1; D may be TRBD1 (5 bases). Per the germline V gene, CDR1 is KGHSH and CDR2 is LQKENI. CDR3 length: 13 residues. The ends were cut back, 2 bases at V and 4 bases at J, with 8 bases in the middle.

The chain has TRBV7-2 and TRBJ1-2, with TRBD1 as a possible D gene (6 bases). The CDR3 consists of 15 residues. With 1 base removed from V and 6 bases from J, the gap between germline ends came to 15 bases. Germline V CDR1 and CDR2: SGHTA, FQGNSA. CDR3 nucleotide sequence: TGTGCCAGCAGCTTAGAGGTTTGGCAGGGGAATGGCTACACCTTC. It encodes CASSLEVWQGNGYTF.

The chain couples TRBV11-2 to TRBJ2-7; a weak D match, TRBD1 (6 bases). The CDR3 sequence is 16 residues long. Trimming stripped 0 bases from V and 4 bases from J, with 16 bases between. Germline V gives CDR1 SGHAT, CDR2 FQNNGV. The CDR3 loop is CASSLDSSTGPYEQYF. CDR3 bases: TGTGCCAGCAGCTTAGACAGCTCAACAGGGCCTTACGAGCAGTACTTC.

This clone was seen once. The genes are TRBV6-5 and TRBJ2-1, with 11 positions matching TRBD1. Germline V CDR1 and CDR2: MNHEY, SVGAGI. After removal of 4 bases from V and 8 bases from J, the junction contained 7 bases not matched to a gene. CDR3 length equals 15 residues. The CDR3 region is CASSSRTGGTHEQFF. In nucleotides, the CDR3 is TGTGCCAGCAGTTCTAGGACAGGGGGCACCCATGAGCAGTTCTTC.

J is TRBJ2-1 and V is TRBV29-1, with D tentatively TRBD2 (5 bases). Trimming shortened V by 4 bases and J by 4 bases, and 17 bases separated the two germline ends. Germline V lookup: CDR1 SQVTM, CDR2 ANQGSEA. The CDR3 totals 15 residues. This chain's CDR3 is CSVVVGNPPYNEQFF. CDR3 DNA sequence: TGCAGCGTTGTAGTCGGGAATCCACCTTACAATGAGCAGTTCTTC.

This chain uses TRBV6-1 with TRBJ2-5, with D possibly matching TRBD2 (6 bases). Germline CDR1 is MNHNS and CDR2 is SASEGT. The CDR3 consists of 15 residues. The V gene lost 1 base and the J gene lost 2 bases, with 11 bases spanning the gap. CDR3 in amino acids: CASSEDWGVQETQYF. CDR3 DNA: TGTGCCAGCAGTGAAGATTGGGGGGTTCAAGAGACCCAGTACTTC.

This sequence joins TRBV29-1 and TRBJ1-5, with TRBD1 matching 9 bases. V shed 4 bases and J 5 bases; nucleotides not matched to a gene: 0. Germline V gene data show CDR1 as SQVTM and CDR2 as ANQGSEA. CDR3 length equals 12 residues. The CDR3 loop reads CSVGQGDQPQHF. Written as DNA, the CDR3 is TGCAGCGTTGGACAGGGGGATCAGCCCCAGCATTTT.

This chain links TRBV5-1 with TRBJ1-3; D is perhaps TRBD1 (6 bases). The CDR3 runs to 17 residues. The germline gives CDR1 SGHRS, CDR2 YFSETQ. V lost 4 bases, J lost 0 bases, and 17 bases lay in between. This CDR3 is CASSLDTQGTSGNTIYF. CDR3 nucleotides: TGCGCCAGCAGCCTTGACACACAGGGTACCTCTGGAAACACCATATATTTT.

This chain connects TRBV27 to TRBJ2-3, with no clear D. Trimming removed 5 bases at V and 4 bases at J, with 10 bases between. Germline V gives CDR1 MNHEY, CDR2 SMNVEV (reference sequence). The CDR3 loop spans 13 amino acids. The CDR3 here is CASSPIQADTQYF. CDR3 in DNA: TGTGCCAGCAGTCCCATCCAGGCAGATACGCAGTATTTT.

This clone occurred once. This chain uses TRBV5-1 with TRBJ1-1; D ambiguous. This CDR3 comprises 16 residues. CDR1 and CDR2 from the germline V gene are SGHRS and YFSETQ. Deletions cut 0 bases from V and 6 bases from J, with 18 bases between. In nucleotides, the CDR3 is TGCGCCAGCAGCTTGGCCGTGGAGGGAAAGCGTCCTGAAGCTTTCTTT. This sequence encodes CASSLAVEGKRPEAFF. Full variable domain (rest looked up from reference TRBV5-1 and TRBJ1-1): KAGVTQTPRYLIKTRGQQVTLSCSPISGHRSVSWYQQTPGQGLQFLFEYFSETQRNKGNFPGRFSGRQFSNSRSEMNVSTLELGDSALYLCASSLAVEGKRPEAFFGQGTRLTVV.

In regard to this clone: In this CDR3 the conserved last residue, phenylalanine or tryptophan, is missing, so a read error is likely. It is unclear where the CDR3 begins or ends on the DNA, so no DNA is shown, and the CDR3 is as TCRdb lists it. J is TRBJ2-7 and V is TRBV28; the table calls TRBD2, which could not be checked here. Looked up from germline, CDR1 is MDHEN and CDR2 is SYDVKM. The CDR3 region is 13 residues in length, termini included. The CDR3 here is CASSLFRRADPIY.

The chain couples TRBV2 to TRBJ2-1; 7 positions agree with TRBD1. The CDR3 totals 14 residues. V shed 8 bases and J 0 bases; nucleotides not matched to a gene: 4. Germline CDR1 SNHLY, CDR2 FYNNEI. Here the CDR3 DNA reads TGTGCCAGCGGCCGGGACAGCTCCTACAATGAGCAGTTCTTC. Translating gives CASGRDSSYNEQFF.

The CDR3 nucleotides read TGTGCCAGCACCCCGGGGACTAGCGAGTACTACGAGCAGTACTTC. This codes for CASTPGTSEYYEQYF. The chain recombines TRBV2 with TRBJ2-7; TRBD2 matches at 10 bases. The CDR3 covers 15 residues. Germline V gene lookup returns CDR1 SNHLY and CDR2 FYNNEI. Trimming removed 7 bases from V and 3 bases from J; junction bases left unmatched: 9.

The V gene is TRBV6-1, the J gene TRBJ2-1, with 11 bases matching TRBD2. CDR3 size: 15 residues. With V trimmed by 3 bases and J by 6 bases, 4 bases remained unmatched. Germline V gene sequence: CDR1 MNHNS, CDR2 SASEGT. The DNA for the CDR3 is TGTGCCAGCAGTGACGGGACTAGCGGCTTCAATGAGCAGTTCTTC. Residues: CASSDGTSGFNEQFF.

This chain uses TRBV18 with TRBJ2-7, with unresolved D. The CDR3 is 13 residues long. CDR1 and CDR2 (germline): KGHSH, LQKENI. Trimming removed 2 bases from V and 5 bases from J, with 10 bases in between. CDR3 in DNA: TGTGCCAGCTCACCATCGGGTTTCGACGAGCAGTACTTC. This encodes CASSPSGFDEQYF.

The rearrangement uses TRBV2 and TRBJ1-5, with D possibly being TRBD1 (5 bases). Germline V lookup: CDR1 SNHLY, CDR2 FYNNEI. Trimming stripped 5 bases from V and 4 bases from J, with 12 bases between. This CDR3 is 14 amino acids long. The CDR3 coding sequence is TGTGCCAGCAGTTCTGGCCGGGGGAATCAGCCCCAGCATTTT. Amino acid sequence: CASSSGRGNQPQHF.

The chain employs TRBV7-8 and TRBJ1-2, with a weak D call TRBD1 (6 bases). The CDR3 totals 14 residues. Trimming removed 4 bases from V and 5 bases from J, with 14 bases in between. Germline lookup yields CDR1 SGHVS and CDR2 FQNEAQ. CDR3 DNA sequence: TGTGCCAGCAGCTCACGGGACATCGGGTATGGCTACACCTTC. Translation gives CASSSRDIGYGYTF.

The rearrangement links TRBV10-3 to TRBJ2-7, with TRBD2 identical over 10 bases. Germline trimming cut 10 bases from V and 0 bases from J; bases unmatched to any gene: 6. The CDR3 loop spans 14 amino acids. From germline, CDR1 is ENHRY and CDR2 SYGVKD. CDR3 sequence (DNA): TGTGCCACCCGGACTAGCGGTAGCTCCTACGAGCAGTACGTC. This gives the protein CATRTSGSSYEQYV.

V is TRBV4-2 and J is TRBJ1-2, with no clear D. This CDR3 has 15 amino acids. Looked up from germline, CDR1 is LGHNA and CDR2 is YNFKEQ. Deletions cut 0 bases from V and 0 bases from J, with 8 bases between. This CDR3 reads CASSQEGGANYGYTF. For the CDR3, the DNA is TGTGCCAGCAGCCAAGAGGGTGGAGCTAACTATGGCTACACCTTC.

In this sample, this clone turned up once. V usage is TRBV27 and J usage is TRBJ2-7, with a possible D match to TRBD2 (5 bases). The CDR3 sequence is 13 residues long. Trimming left V 3 bases short and J 3 bases short, with 9 bases between. Germline-derived CDR1 and CDR2 are MNHEY and SMNVEV (reference sequence). The CDR3 reads CASSFVSGYEQYF. The CDR3 coding sequence is TGTGCCAGCAGTTTCGTCAGCGGCTACGAGCAGTACTTC.

The chain combines TRBV27 with TRBJ2-7, with 9 bases aligning to TRBD1. Unmatched junction bases numbered 5, after V lost 2 bases and J lost 3 bases. The length of the CDR3 is 15 residues. Germline V gives CDR1 MNHEY, CDR2 SMNVEV (reference sequence). CDR3 nucleotide sequence: TGTGCCAGCAGTTTAACCGGGACAGGGTTCTACGAGCAGTACGTC. This translates into CASSLTGTGFYEQYV.

The V call is TRBV4-1, the J call TRBJ2-3; 12 bases map to TRBD2. The V gene's germline CDR1 is MGHRA and CDR2 YSYEKL. The J segment lost 0 bases and the V segment lost 3 bases, leaving 4 bases of the junction unmatched. The CDR3 loop spans 17 amino acids. The CDR3 spells CASSHASGGDSTDTQYF. The CDR3 coding sequence is TGCGCCAGCAGCCACGCTAGCGGGGGGGACAGCACAGATACGCAGTATTTT.

The chain employs TRBV6-5 and TRBJ1-1; 9 bases line up with TRBD1. The CDR3 totals 13 residues. The germline V gene has CDR1 MNHEY and CDR2 SVGAGI. J gave up 6 bases and V 5 bases, and 4 bases lay outside the gene matches. CDR3 protein: CASSTGGWAEAFF. The CDR3 DNA sequence: TGTGCCAGCAGTACAGGGGGCTGGGCTGAAGCTTTCTTT.

V gene TRBV5-1 combines with J gene TRBJ2-7; a possible D gene is TRBD2 (5 bases). The germline V gene has CDR1 SGHRS and CDR2 YFSETQ. Trimming removed 6 bases from V and 4 bases from J, with 8 bases in between. The CDR3 consists of 11 residues. This CDR3 is CASKGEYEQYF. The CDR3 DNA is TGCGCCAGCAAGGGAGAATACGAGCAGTACTTC.